This T cell receptor beta chain was observed in a study of CD8 T cells in Susac syndrome. Reverse transcription of roughly 0.5 to 1 ug RNA was performed with random hexamers. TCRdb reanalysed the immunoSEQ multiplex PCR reads using MiXCR and keeps one entry per CDR3 protein. This sample has roughly 200,000 distinct CDR3 sequences; around 95% occur once, and the top ten carry approximately 0.09%. TEMRA cells were enriched by FACS, while CD8+ and CD4+ T cells were obtained through a negative isolation that was performed magnetically. The length of the CDR3 is 13 residues. Germline CDR1 reads LNHNV; CDR2 reads YYDKDF (reference sequence). Trimming stripped 0 bases from V and 3 bases from J, with 5 bases between.

This chain connects TRBV15 to TRBJ1-1, with D unclear. This clonotype originated in a human donor with multiple sclerosis. The sample comprised CD4+ T cells from PBMCs. The CDR3 DNA follows: TGTGCCACCAGCAGAGATACAGACACTGAAGCTTTCTTT. Translated: CATSRDTDTEAFF.